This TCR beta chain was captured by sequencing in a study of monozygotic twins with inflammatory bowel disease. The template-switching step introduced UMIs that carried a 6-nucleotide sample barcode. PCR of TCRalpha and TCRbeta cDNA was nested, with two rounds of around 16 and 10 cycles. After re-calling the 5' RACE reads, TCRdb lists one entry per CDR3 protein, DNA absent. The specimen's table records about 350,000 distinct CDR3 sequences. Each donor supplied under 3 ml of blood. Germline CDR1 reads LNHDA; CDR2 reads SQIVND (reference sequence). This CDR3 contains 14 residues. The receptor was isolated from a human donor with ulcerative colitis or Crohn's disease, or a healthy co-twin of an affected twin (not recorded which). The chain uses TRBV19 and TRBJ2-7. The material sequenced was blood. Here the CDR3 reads CASNKNTGSYEQYF.